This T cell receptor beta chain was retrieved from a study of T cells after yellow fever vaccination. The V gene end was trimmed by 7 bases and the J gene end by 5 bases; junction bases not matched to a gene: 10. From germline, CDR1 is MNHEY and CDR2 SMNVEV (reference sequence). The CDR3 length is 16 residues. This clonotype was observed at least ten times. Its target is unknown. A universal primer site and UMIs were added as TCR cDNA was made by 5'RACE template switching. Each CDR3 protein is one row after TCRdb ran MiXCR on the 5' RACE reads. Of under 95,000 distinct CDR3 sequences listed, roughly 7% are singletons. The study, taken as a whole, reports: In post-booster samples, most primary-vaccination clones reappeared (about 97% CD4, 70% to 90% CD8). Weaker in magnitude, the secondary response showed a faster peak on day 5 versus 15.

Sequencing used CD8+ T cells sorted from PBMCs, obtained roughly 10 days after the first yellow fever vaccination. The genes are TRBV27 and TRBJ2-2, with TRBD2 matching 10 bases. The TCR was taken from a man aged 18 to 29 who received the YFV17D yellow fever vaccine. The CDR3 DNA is TGTGCCAGCACCCTAAGCGGGGGGGTGAGGACCGGGGAGCTGTTTTTT. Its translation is CASTLSGGVRTGELFF.